The 16 T cell receptor beta chains listed next were all sequenced from one sample in a study of vaccination and CD4 T cells after COVID-19. Stated treatment: approximately 9-day PBMC culture with coronavirus spike peptide pools or control peptides (ViraFEST assay). The assay that was used to sequence DNA from cultured CD4+ T cells was the Oncomine TCR Beta short-read assay. Using its own MiXCR run on the PCR reads, TCRdb lists one record per CDR3 protein. The table shows roughly 12,000 distinct CDR3 sequences, with 45% to 55% occurring only once. Their target antigens are unknown. Sequencing used cultured CD4+ T cells from blood, obtained after SARS-CoV-2 vaccination. All receptors come from a human donor with COVID-19.

This sequence joins TRBV7-3 and TRBJ1-1; D is unclear. V lost 5 bases to trimming and J lost 0 bases, with 7 bases between them. The V gene's germline CDR1 is SGHTA and CDR2 FQGTGA. CDR3 length: 13 amino acids. The CDR3 is CASSPTVNTEAFF. In nucleotides, the CDR3 is TGTGCCAGCAGCCCGACCGTGAACACTGAAGCTTTCTTT.

The chain employs TRBV5-4 and TRBJ2-5; TRBD2 matches at 7 bases. Germline V CDR1 and CDR2: SGHNT, YYREEE (reference sequence). CDR3 size: 13 residues. In DNA, the CDR3 is TGTGCAAAAAGCGGGGCGAACCAAGAGACCCAGTACTTC. It specifies CAKSGANQETQYF.

V usage is TRBV18 and J usage is TRBJ1-6; weak D call: TRBD1 (5 bases). CDR1 is KGHSH, CDR2 LQKENI, per germline. V lost 5 bases and J lost 8, with 10 bases in between. The CDR3 is 13 residues long. The CDR3 DNA reads as TGTGCCAGCTCAGAAGACAGCTATTCACCCCTCCACTTT. Residues: CASSEDSYSPLHF.

The rearrangement uses TRBV20-1 and TRBJ2-7; D possibly corresponds to TRBD2 (6 bases). The CDR3 consists of 15 residues. V gave up 3 bases and J gave up 0 bases, with 15 bases separating them. The germline CDR1 and CDR2 sequences are DFQATT and SNEGSKA (reference sequence). CDR3 in amino acids: CSASLRGANSYEQYF. The CDR3, as DNA: TGCAGTGCTAGTTTACGCGGGGCGAACTCCTACGAGCAGTACTTC.

The chain couples TRBV20-1 to TRBJ2-1, with 8 positions matching TRBD1. J gave up 4 bases and V 4 bases, and 9 bases lay outside the gene matches. CDR1 is DFQATT, CDR2 SNEGSKA, per germline (reference sequence). CDR3 length: 15 amino acids. The chain's CDR3 is CSATETGTGYNEQFF. In DNA, the CDR3 is TGCAGTGCTACAGAGACCGGGACAGGATACAATGAGCAGTTCTTC.

V is TRBV19 and J is TRBJ1-6; 9 nucleotides align to TRBD1. Losses at the gene ends were 5 bases for V and 10 bases for J; bases not matched to a gene: 6. Germline CDR1 and CDR2: LNHDA and SQIVND (reference sequence). This CDR3 is built from 14 residues. CDR3 sequence: CASSPGTGQSPLHF. The CDR3 DNA sequence: TGTGCCAGTAGTCCTGGGACAGGGCAATCACCCCTCCACTTT. The whole variable domain, remainder taken from reference TRBV19 and TRBJ1-6, is DGGITQSPKYLFRKEGQNVTLSCEQNLNHDAMYWYRQDPGQGLRLIYYSQIVNDFQKGDIAEGYSVSREKKESFPLTVTSAQKNPTAFYLCASSPGTGQSPLHFGNGTRLTVT.

This sequence joins TRBV10-2 and TRBJ1-1; tentative D call: TRBD1 (5 bases). Germline loops: CDR1 WSHSY, CDR2 SAAADI. This CDR3 comprises 11 residues. Trimming left V 8 bases short and J 2 bases short, with 6 bases between. CDR3 amino acids: CASWGNTEAFF. In DNA, the CDR3 is TGCGCCAGCTGGGGCAACACTGAAGCTTTCTTT.

Written as DNA, the CDR3 is TGTGCCAGCAGCCCCGGGGCAGGGGGGATTGGCTACACCTTC. This codes for CASSPGAGGIGYTF. The chain joins TRBV7-2 to TRBJ1-2; TRBD1 aligns across 7 bases. Germline CDR1 is SGHTA and CDR2 is FQGNSA. The CDR3 runs 14 residues. Germline trimming cut 5 bases from V and 7 bases from J; bases unmatched to any gene: 10. Using reference TRBV7-2 and TRBJ1-2 for the parts outside the CDR3, the full variable domain is GAGVSQSPSNKVTEKGKDVELRCDPISGHTALYWYRQSLGQGLEFLIYFQGNSAPDKSGLPSDRFSAERTGGSVSTLTIQRTQQEDSAVYLCASSPGAGGIGYTFGSGTRLTVV.

V usage is TRBV7-9 and J usage is TRBJ2-1, with 9 bases matching TRBD2. The V segment lost 3 bases and the J segment 10 bases; nucleotides outside the gene matches: 7. Germline CDR1 SEHNR, CDR2 FQNEAQ (reference sequence). The CDR3 loop spans 14 amino acids. The CDR3 DNA reads as TGTGCCAGCAGCTTCGGCGGGGGGGCCCGGGAGCAGTTCTTC. This gives the protein CASSFGGGAREQFF.

The V call is TRBV6-1, the J call TRBJ1-5; D remains unclear. Germline values: CDR1 MNHNS, CDR2 SASEGT. V lost 2 bases and J 6 bases, leaving 2 bases between the germline ends. This CDR3 has 11 amino acids. The CDR3 is CASSEFQPQHF. In nucleotides, the CDR3 is TGTGCCAGCAGTGAATTTCAGCCCCAGCATTTT.

This clonotype was observed a handful of times. This chain joins TRBV6-1 and TRBJ2-5; 11 positions match TRBD2. The V gene end was trimmed by 7 bases and the J gene end by 5 bases; junction bases not matched to a gene: 6. This CDR3 has 14 amino acids. CDR1 MNHNS and CDR2 SASEGT come from the germline V gene. CDR3 sequence: CASTVAGGPETQYF. CDR3 coding DNA: TGTGCCAGCACTGTAGCGGGGGGGCCCGAGACCCAGTACTTC.

The chain employs TRBV23-1 and TRBJ2-1; D gene uncertain. TRBV23-1 belongs to the ORF category, with a function that is uncertain. Between the trimmed V and J ends, which lost 8 bases and 4 bases, there was a span of 9 bases. This CDR3 is 12 amino acids long. CDR3 nucleotides: TGCGCCAGCTGCCTGGGGTACAATGAGCAGTTCTTC. This codes for CASCLGYNEQFF.

A few counts support this clonotype. The gene calls are TRBV11-2 and TRBJ2-5, with TRBD2 matching over 10 bases. The length of the CDR3 is 15 residues. V gave up 5 bases and J gave up 5 bases; unmatched junction bases: 8. The germline V gene has CDR1 SGHAT and CDR2 FQNNGV. The CDR3: CASSISGGREETQYF. Written as DNA, the CDR3 is TGTGCCAGCAGCATTAGCGGGGGGCGGGAGGAGACCCAGTACTTC.

V gene TRBV28 combines with J gene TRBJ2-1, with D hard to call. V lost 1 base to trimming and J lost 11 bases, with 9 bases between them. Germline lookup yields CDR1 MDHEN and CDR2 SYDVKM. The CDR3 totals 12 residues. The CDR3 DNA reads TGTGCCAGCAGTTTATCTGAGAAAAAGCAGTTCTTC. Its protein product is CASSLSEKKQFF.

The table lists this clonotype with a few counts. V is TRBV7-6 and J is TRBJ2-5; possibly TRBD1 or TRBD2 for D (5 bases each). CDR3 size: 14 residues. Germline CDR1 is SGHVS and CDR2 is FNYEAQ. V was trimmed by 5 bases and J by 5 bases, leaving 15 bases between them. DNA for the CDR3: TGTGCCAGCAGCCCCGGGACCGTCATGGAGACCCAGTACTTC. It specifies CASSPGTVMETQYF.

The sample holds a few counts of this clonotype. J is TRBJ1-2 and V is TRBV25-1; TRBD1 is a possible D gene (5 bases). Trimming removed 3 bases from V and 9 bases from J, with 14 bases in between. CDR1 is MGHDK, CDR2 SYGVNS, per germline. The CDR3 contains 13 residues. The CDR3 reads CASSDRAGMRYTF. As DNA, the CDR3 is TGTGCCAGCAGTGACAGGGCGGGGATGCGCTACACCTTC.